The T cell receptor beta chain under discussion was sequenced for a study of blood T cell repertoires in COVID-19. The overall study: Sites across the United States, Italy and Spain contributed samples from acute and convalescent COVID-19. PBMCs, B-cell-depleted T cells, or T cells were the source of the cDNA or gDNA that made up the material.

Only in-frame clones appear in the TCRdb table, and some are missing; sequencing was by immunoSEQ multiplex PCR. This table holds roughly 60,000 clones, over 85% found once. The V gene's germline CDR1 is SGHVS and CDR2 FQNEAQ. V was pared by 4 bases and J by 6 bases, with 13 bases of the junction left unmatched. The CDR3 consists of 17 residues. The genes are TRBV7-8 and TRBJ2-2; 8 nucleotides agree with TRBD2. The sequencing input was peripheral blood. The sequence was obtained from a human donor in a cohort sampled during active COVID-19. CDR3 DNA: TGTGCCAGCAGCTCGGGGGGGGCCCCTGTTAGGTCCGGGGAGCTGTTTTTT. Its protein product is CASSSGGAPVRSGELFF.